The 30 T cell receptor beta chains reported below all come from one sample, sequenced in a study of cytomegalovirus exposure and HLA in healthy donors. PCR was performed using 60 Vbeta and 13 Jbeta primers. Repertoires were generated with immunoSEQ multiplex PCR, while TCRdb's copy carries only in-frame clones and drops some. Of about 150,000 clones listed, over 60% are singletons. The specimen was PBMCs. These TCRs come from a man aged 35 to 55 in good health and CMV-seronegative.

This clone was detected once. The chain recombines TRBV27 with TRBJ2-7; 12 nucleotides align to TRBD2. CDR1 MNHEY and CDR2 SMNVEV come from the germline V gene (reference sequence). The trim removed 1 base at V and 6 bases at J, leaving 10 bases unmatched. The CDR3 sequence is 17 residues long. The CDR3 loop is CASSLLPTSGGSFEQYF. In DNA form, the CDR3 reads TGTGCCAGCAGTTTATTGCCGACTAGCGGGGGATCTTTCGAGCAGTACTTC.

The chain joins TRBV11-3 to TRBJ2-2, with TRBD1 matching 8 bases. The CDR3 has 19 amino acids. The ends lost 1 base at V and 2 bases at J; junction bases unmatched: 12. CDR1 SGHNT and CDR2 YENEEA come from the germline V gene. The CDR3 DNA follows: TGTGCCAGCAGCTTAGTAGGGACAGGCGCACCCAGAAACACCGGGGAGCTGTTTTTT. It translates to CASSLVGTGAPRNTGELFF.

The rearrangement joins TRBV5-6 to TRBJ2-7, with 10 bases lining up with TRBD1. The CDR3 is 16 amino acids. The germline V gene encodes CDR1 SGHDT and CDR2 YYEEEE. With V trimmed by 0 bases and J by 1 base, 4 bases remained unmatched. The CDR3 is CASSLVGGQGSYEQYF. The CDR3 DNA is TGTGCCAGCAGCTTGGTGGGGGGACAGGGGTCCTACGAGCAGTACTTC. Combining the CDR3 with reference TRBV5-6 and TRBJ2-7 gives the whole variable domain DAGVTQSPTHLIKTRGQQVTLRCSPKSGHDTVSWYQQALGQGPQFIFQYYEEEERQRGNFPDRFSGHQFPNYSSELNVNALLLGDSALYLCASSLVGGQGSYEQYFGPGTRLTVT.

This clone came up a few times. The chain combines TRBV7-6 with TRBJ2-5; D might be TRBD2 (5 bases). This CDR3 has 13 amino acids. Germline V lookup: CDR1 SGHVS, CDR2 FNYEAQ. Trimming took 3 bases from V and 11 from J, leaving 16 bases between them. In nucleotides, the CDR3 is TGTGCCAGCAGCTTCACCTTAGAGGGCCAGCAGTACTTC. Protein product: CASSFTLEGQQYF.

The chain employs TRBV5-1 and TRBJ2-3, with 11 bases aligning to TRBD2. CDR1 SGHRS and CDR2 YFSETQ come from the germline V gene. J gave up 5 bases and V 0 bases, and 5 bases lay outside the gene matches. This CDR3 has 16 amino acids. The CDR3 DNA reads as TGCGCCAGCAGCTTGGCCCCAGGACTAGCGGGAGATACGCAGTATTTT. This gives the protein CASSLAPGLAGDTQYF.

This clone was seen a single time. CDR3 nucleotide sequence: TGTGCCAGTAGTATGATCCAGGGGTACGAGCAGTACTTC. Its protein is CASSMIQGYEQYF. The gene calls are TRBV19 and TRBJ2-7; possibly TRBD1 for D (6 bases). The CDR3 consists of 13 residues. The V gene lost 3 bases and the J gene lost 4 bases, with 10 bases spanning the gap. Looked up from germline, CDR1 is LNHDA and CDR2 is SQIVND (reference sequence).

The gene calls are TRBV7-7 and TRBJ2-5, with 8 bases that match TRBD1. The CDR3 runs to 14 residues. Trimming at V came to 5 bases and at J to 4 bases, leaving 6 bases not matched to a gene. The V gene's germline CDR1 is SSHAT and CDR2 FNYEAQ (reference sequence). CDR3 in amino acids: CASSKDRGGETQYF. Here the CDR3 DNA reads TGTGCCAGCAGCAAAGACAGGGGTGGAGAGACCCAGTACTTC.

The J gene is TRBJ2-3, the V gene TRBV6-1; 11 bases are a match to TRBD2. The CDR3 extends over 13 amino acids. The germline V gene encodes CDR1 MNHNS and CDR2 SASEGT. V shed 3 bases and J 14 bases; nucleotides not matched to a gene: 7. Written as DNA, the CDR3 is TGTGCCAGCAGTGAGATAGCGGGAGGGCCTTTGTATTTT. Amino acid sequence: CASSEIAGGPLYF.

This clone was picked up a small number of times. The chain uses TRBV15 and TRBJ2-1; no clear D. CDR3 length: 13 amino acids. Trimming left V 0 bases short and J 8 bases short, with 8 bases between. The germline CDR1 and CDR2 sequences are LNHNV and YYDKDF (reference sequence). The CDR3 sequence is CATSRDRVDEQFF. CDR3 DNA: TGTGCCACCAGCAGAGATCGGGTTGATGAGCAGTTCTTC. The complete variable domain, with remaining parts taken from reference TRBV15 and TRBJ2-1, reads DAMVIQNPRYQVTQFGKPVTLSCSQTLNHNVMYWYQQKSSQAPKLLFHYYDKDFNNEADTPDNFQSRRPNTSFCFLDIRSPGLGDTAMYLCATSRDRVDEQFFGPGTRLTVL.

The chain employs TRBV27 and TRBJ2-7; D ambiguous. This CDR3 has 14 amino acids. Germline V gene sequence: CDR1 MNHEY, CDR2 SMNVEV (reference sequence). Between the trimmed V and J ends, which lost 1 base and 2 bases, there was a span of 9 bases. CDR3: CASSLYRSAYEQYF. Here the CDR3 DNA reads TGTGCCAGCAGTTTATACCGGTCTGCCTACGAGCAGTACTTC.

The rearrangement links TRBV5-5 to TRBJ1-5; 10 positions match TRBD1. After removal of 0 bases from V and 7 bases from J, the junction contained 16 bases not matched to a gene. Looked up from germline, CDR1 is SGHKS and CDR2 is YYEKEE (reference sequence). The CDR3 runs to 19 residues. CDR3: CASSLAEIQGQGLVQPQHF. CDR3 bases: TGTGCCAGCAGCTTGGCCGAGATCCAGGGACAGGGGTTGGTGCAGCCCCAGCATTTT. Full variable domain (missing parts from reference TRBV5-5 and TRBJ1-5): DAGVTQSPTHLIKTRGQQVTLRCSPISGHKSVSWYQQVLGQGPQFIFQYYEKEERGRGNFPDRFSARQFPNYSSELNVNALLLGDSALYLCASSLAEIQGQGLVQPQHFGDGTRLSIL.

V usage is TRBV18 and J usage is TRBJ1-2; a possible D gene is TRBD1 (5 bases). Trimming took 3 bases from V and 6 from J, leaving 20 bases between them. The CDR3 contains 16 residues. CDR1 KGHSH and CDR2 LQKENI come from the germline V gene. DNA of the CDR3: TGTGCCAGCTCACCCTACGTTCAGGGTTTGCAAGATGGCTACACCTTC. It encodes CASSPYVQGLQDGYTF. The entire variable domain, with the rest obtained from reference TRBV18 and TRBJ1-2, is as follows: NAGVMQNPRHLVRRRGQEARLRCSPMKGHSHVYWYRQLPEEGLKFMVYLQKENIIDESGMPKERFSAEFPKEGPSILRIQQVVRGDSAAYFCASSPYVQGLQDGYTFGSGTRLTVV.

The chain combines TRBV28 with TRBJ2-2; 10 nucleotides align to TRBD2. Trimming cost V 6 bases and J 1 base; bases outside gene matches: 5. The CDR3 is made up of 16 amino acids. Per the germline V gene, CDR1 is MDHEN and CDR2 is SYDVKM. The CDR3 loop reads CASSLGLAVNTGELFF. The CDR3 DNA sequence: TGTGCCAGCAGCTTAGGACTAGCGGTGAACACCGGGGAGCTGTTTTTT.

This clone was counted between two and nine times. V is TRBV29-1 and J is TRBJ2-7; 7 nucleotides align to TRBD1. V lost 7 bases to trimming and J lost 1 base; unmatched junction nucleotides: 13. This CDR3 is built from 15 residues. From germline, CDR1 is SQVTM and CDR2 ANQGSEA. The chain's CDR3 is CSARDRAGGSYEQYF. DNA of the CDR3: TGCAGCGCAAGGGACCGGGCAGGGGGATCCTACGAGCAGTACTTC.

The chain links TRBV5-1 to TRBJ1-4; D perhaps matches TRBD1 (5 bases). Per germline, CDR1 SGHRS and CDR2 YFSETQ. V dropped 1 base and J dropped 8 bases, with 12 bases sitting between them. This CDR3 is built from 14 residues. CDR3 bases: TGCGCCAGCAGCTTGTCACACTCAGGGGAAAAACTGTTTTTT. This translates into CASSLSHSGEKLFF.

The chain carries TRBV27 and TRBJ2-1, with 14 positions matching TRBD2. CDR1 is MNHEY and CDR2 is SMNVEV in the germline V gene (reference sequence). The V segment lost 0 bases and the J segment 8 bases; nucleotides outside the gene matches: 3. The CDR3 spans 16 residues. As DNA, the CDR3 is TGTGCCAGCAGTTTATCGGGACTAGCGGGAGTTTATGAGCAGTTCTTC. It is translated as CASSLSGLAGVYEQFF.

This clone was detected only once. This chain uses TRBV18 with TRBJ2-5; 7 bases line up with TRBD1. With V trimmed by 5 bases and J by 3 bases, 6 bases remained unmatched. CDR3 size: 14 residues. Germline CDR1 reads KGHSH; CDR2 reads LQKENI. CDR3 region: CASSAGGIEETQYF. CDR3 DNA sequence: TGTGCCAGCTCAGCAGGGGGAATAGAAGAGACCCAGTACTTC.

The J gene is TRBJ2-7, the V gene TRBV2, with D tentatively TRBD1 (5 bases). V dropped 4 bases and J dropped 0 bases, with 7 bases sitting between them. The germline V gene encodes CDR1 SNHLY and CDR2 FYNNEI. The CDR3 is 13 residues long. CDR3 sequence: CASSGDSSYEQYF. CDR3 sequence (DNA): TGTGCCAGCAGTGGTGACAGCTCCTACGAGCAGTACTTC.

This chain links TRBV5-4 with TRBJ2-5, with 7 bases aligning to TRBD1. CDR3 length: 14 amino acids. With 5 bases clipped from V and 2 bases from J, the junction kept 6 bases outside the gene matches. The germline CDR1 and CDR2 sequences are SGHNT and YYREEE (reference sequence). CDR3 bases: TGTGCCAGCAGGGACGGGACAGAACAAGAGACCCAGTACTTC. This translates into CASRDGTEQETQYF.

This clone was seen more than once but under ten times. This chain connects TRBV4-3 to TRBJ2-7, with 10 bases fitting TRBD1. V shed 4 bases and J 3 bases; nucleotides not matched to a gene: 3. Germline V gene sequence: CDR1 LGHNA, CDR2 YSLEER. This CDR3 is 14 amino acids long. The CDR3 DNA sequence: TGCGCCAGCAGCCCCGGACAGGGGGTCTACGAGCAGTACTTC. It specifies CASSPGQGVYEQYF.

This rearrangement joins TRBV28 to TRBJ2-3; a weak D match, TRBD2 (7 bases). Germline V lookup: CDR1 MDHEN, CDR2 SYDVKM. The germline V and J ends were trimmed by 6 bases and 4 bases, with 20 bases remaining between them. This CDR3 is 16 amino acids long. The CDR3 nucleotides are TGTGCCAGCAGCCCTAGGGGGGGGTTTGATGCAGATACGCAGTATTTT. Translation gives CASSPRGGFDADTQYF.

This rearrangement joins TRBV5-1 to TRBJ2-7; a possible D gene is TRBD2 (5 bases). V gave up 1 base and J gave up 3 bases, with 14 bases separating them. The CDR3 is 15 amino acids. Germline V CDR1 and CDR2: SGHRS, YFSETQ. In DNA form, the CDR3 reads TGCGCCAGCAGCTTGAGGATCGGGAATGACTACGAGCAGTACTTC. This codes for CASSLRIGNDYEQYF.

This sequence joins TRBV7-3 and TRBJ2-3, with D uncertain. Per the germline V gene, CDR1 is SGHTA and CDR2 is FQGTGA. The CDR3 loop spans 18 amino acids. V dropped 1 base and J dropped 0 bases, with 17 bases sitting between them. The CDR3 nucleotides read TGTGCCAGCAGCTTAAACCCCTACGGGTCTGGTAGCACAGATACGCAGTATTTT. This gives the protein CASSLNPYGSGSTDTQYF.

This clone has only a few counts. V usage is TRBV4-1 and J usage is TRBJ2-7; D may be TRBD2 (5 bases). Germline lookup yields CDR1 MGHRA and CDR2 YSYEKL. Trimming removed 0 bases from V and 4 bases from J, with 13 bases in between. The CDR3 runs to 15 residues. This CDR3 reads CASSQDEGSPYEQYF. The CDR3 DNA follows: TGCGCCAGCAGCCAAGATGAGGGTAGTCCATACGAGCAGTACTTC.

The chain couples TRBV30 to TRBJ2-7, with D uncertain. Deletions cut 5 bases from V and 5 bases from J, with 22 bases between. The CDR3 runs to 15 residues. Germline-derived CDR1 and CDR2 are GTSNPN and SVGIG (reference sequence). CDR3 amino acids: CAWGPGVRSRDEQYF. In nucleotides, the CDR3 is TGTGCCTGGGGCCCCGGTGTGCGGAGCCGGGACGAGCAGTACTTC.

This clone was found once. V and J are TRBV28 and TRBJ1-2; TRBD1 aligns across 7 bases. V dropped 4 bases and J dropped 0; count of bases not matched to a gene: 8. CDR1 is MDHEN and CDR2 is SYDVKM in the germline V gene. The CDR3 is 16 amino acids. The CDR3 sequence: CASSSVQGIANYGYTF. The DNA for the CDR3 is TGTGCCAGCAGTTCCGTACAGGGGATAGCTAACTATGGCTACACCTTC.

The chain combines TRBV27 with TRBJ2-1; the D is unclear. Germline lookup yields CDR1 MNHEY and CDR2 SMNVEV (reference sequence). CDR3 length: 14 residues. V was trimmed by 2 bases and J by 1 base, leaving 6 bases between them. CDR3 loop: CASSLGQSYNEQFF. The CDR3 coding sequence is TGTGCCAGCAGTTTAGGCCAATCCTACAATGAGCAGTTCTTC.

The chain has TRBV19 and TRBJ1-6; TRBD1 might be the D (6 bases). The CDR3 covers 15 residues. The V gene lost 11 bases and the J gene lost 3 bases, with 17 bases spanning the gap. CDR1 and CDR2 (germline): LNHDA, SQIVND (reference sequence). The CDR3 sequence is CAAMDSVNYNSPLHF. The CDR3 nucleotides are TGTGCCGCAATGGACAGCGTCAACTATAATTCACCCCTCCACTTT.

The chain uses TRBV18 and TRBJ2-5, with D possibly TRBD1 on 5 matching bases. The J call could be wrong; TRBJ2-7 is a better fit for the DNA end. CDR1 and CDR2 from the germline V gene are KGHSH and LQKENI. This CDR3 spans 13 amino acids. The CDR3 DNA is TGTGCCAGCTCACCAAACAGGCCCTACGAGCAGTACTTC. Residues: CASSPNRPYEQYF.

V usage is TRBV27 and J usage is TRBJ2-3; the match to TRBD2 covers 9 bases. Trimming took 5 bases from V and 4 from J; bases not matched to a gene: 10. This CDR3 contains 16 residues. Germline V gives CDR1 MNHEY, CDR2 SMNVEV (reference sequence). CDR3 DNA sequence: TGTGCCAGCAGTAACGCGGCGGGGGGGTGGCCAGATACGCAGTATTTT. It codes for CASSNAAGGWPDTQYF.